A single T cell receptor beta chain is shown here with its context. Antigen unknown. Only in-frame clones appear in the TCRdb table, and some are missing; sequencing was by immunoSEQ multiplex PCR. The sample has over 20,000 clones, approximately 97% seen once. The data derive from a study of T cells in tuberculosis. Study conclusions and caveats: Samples were chosen by availability of cryopreserved specimens.

The CDR3 length is 16 residues. With 1 base clipped from V and 4 bases from J, the junction kept 6 bases outside the gene matches. Germline V gene sequence: CDR1 MNHNS, CDR2 SASEGT. The sequenced sample consisted of PBMCs. The source is a donor between 5 and 29 years old with latent tuberculosis or without tuberculosis infection. This chain joins TRBV6-1 and TRBJ1-2, with 10 bases lining up with TRBD1. The CDR3 here is CASSEGGQGVGYGYTF. The CDR3 DNA reads as TGTGCCAGCAGTGAAGGAGGACAGGGGGTTGGCTATGGCTACACCTTC.